This TCR beta chain was observed in a study of regulatory T cells in long-lasting Graves disease. Per the germline V gene, CDR1 is MDHEN and CDR2 is SYDVKM. The ends were cut back, 5 bases at V and 6 bases at J, with 12 bases in the middle. The CDR3 covers 13 residues. Arm-PCR of CDR3 regions with iRepertoire HTBI primers generated TCR beta libraries. TCRdb recomputed calls from the multiplex PCR reads with MiXCR, one row per CDR3 protein. The sample consists of about 540,000 distinct CDR3 sequences, approximately 15% of them appearing once. Findings of the study overall: TRBV28, TRBJ1-2 and TRBJ2-5 were segments that persistent disease favored.

The sample holds many counts of this clonotype. Its antigen is unknown. Regarding time point: newly diagnosed GD, antithyroid drugs for less than 3 months. After RNA was extracted from PBMCs, the TCR library was made from it. Patients all came to the study from an endocrinology department in Xi'an, China. These data were also filed under a second study, of T cells in Graves' hyperthyroidism and ophthalmopathy. That report notes: Stable Graves' hyperthyroidism denoted no ophthalmopathy progression over 18 months.

Specimen: peripheral blood mononuclear cells (PBMCs), collected at new diagnosis, from a patient treated with antithyroid drugs. The chain joins TRBV28 to TRBJ2-3; perhaps D is TRBD1 or TRBD2 (5 bases each). This receptor was obtained from a man aged 25 to 40 with Graves disease. The CDR3 DNA reads as TGTGCCAGCAGTAACATGTGGGGGGATACGCAGTATTTT. It is translated as CASSNMWGDTQYF.